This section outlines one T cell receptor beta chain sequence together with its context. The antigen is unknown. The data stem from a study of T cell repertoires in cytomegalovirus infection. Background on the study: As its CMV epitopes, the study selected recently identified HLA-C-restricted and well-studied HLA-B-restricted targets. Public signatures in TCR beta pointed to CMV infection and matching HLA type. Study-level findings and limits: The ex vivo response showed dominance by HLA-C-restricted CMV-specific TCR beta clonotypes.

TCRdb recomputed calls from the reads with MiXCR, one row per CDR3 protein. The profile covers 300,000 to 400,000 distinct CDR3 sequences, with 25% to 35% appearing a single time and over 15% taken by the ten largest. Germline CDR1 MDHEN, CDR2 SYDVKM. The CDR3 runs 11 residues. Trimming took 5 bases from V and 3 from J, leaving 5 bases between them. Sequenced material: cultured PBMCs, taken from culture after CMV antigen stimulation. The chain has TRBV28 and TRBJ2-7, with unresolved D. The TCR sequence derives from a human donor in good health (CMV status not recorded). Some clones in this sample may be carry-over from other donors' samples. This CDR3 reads CASSEYYEQYF. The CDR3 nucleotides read TGTGCCAGCAGTGAGTACTACGAGCAGTACTTC.